This T cell receptor (beta chain) originates from a study of PD-1 blockade in mismatch repair-deficient tumors. Study context: Patients had about a dozen mismatch repair-deficient cancer types, all previously treated and progressing.

Measured with immunoSEQ multiplex PCR; TCRdb has only the in-frame clones, and not every one. This table holds roughly 16,000 clones, about 80% found once. Germline V gene lookup returns CDR1 SGHRS and CDR2 YFSETQ. This CDR3 comprises 14 residues. V lost 0 bases, J lost 3 bases, and 9 bases lay in between. This sequence was found in an adult with mismatch repair-deficient cancer. Sequences were derived from PBMCs, sampled 4 weeks after starting pembrolizumab. V and J are TRBV5-1 and TRBJ2-5, with a possible D match to TRBD1 (6 bases). The CDR3 spells CASSLGQGKETQYF. The CDR3 coding sequence is TGCGCCAGCAGCTTGGGGCAGGGGAAAGAGACCCAGTACTTC.